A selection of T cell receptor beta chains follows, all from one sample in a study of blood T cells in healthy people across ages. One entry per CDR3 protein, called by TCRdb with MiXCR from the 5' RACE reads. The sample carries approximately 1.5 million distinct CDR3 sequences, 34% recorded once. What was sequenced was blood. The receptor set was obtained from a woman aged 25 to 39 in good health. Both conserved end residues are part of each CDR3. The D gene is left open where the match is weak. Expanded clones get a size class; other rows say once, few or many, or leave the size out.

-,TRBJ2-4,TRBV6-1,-,CASSLKTRDDIQYF,TGTGCCAGCAGCCTGAAAACCAGGGATGACATTCAGTACTTC
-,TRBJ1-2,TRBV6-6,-,CASSRERGIYGYTF,TGTGCCAGCAGCCGGGAGAGGGGTATCTATGGCTACACCTTC
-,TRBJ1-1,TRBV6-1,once,CASMAQLNTEAFF,TGTGCCAGCATGGCACAGTTAAACACTGAAGCTTTCTTT
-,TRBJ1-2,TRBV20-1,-,CSLPPRHSYTF,TGCAGCCTTCCGCCGAGGCATAGCTACACCTTC
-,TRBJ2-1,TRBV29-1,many,CSVDSGPTGEDEQFF,TGCAGCGTTGATTCGGGGCCAACAGGGGAGGATGAGCAGTTCTTC
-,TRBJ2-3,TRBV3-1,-,CASSHTLLAGIYTDTQYF,TGTGCCAGCAGCCATACCCTGCTAGCCGGAATCTACACAGATACGCAGTATTTT
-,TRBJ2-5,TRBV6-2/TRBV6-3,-,CASSYSVQVEETQYF,TGTGCCAGCAGTTACTCGGTTCAAGTGGAAGAGACCCAGTACTTC
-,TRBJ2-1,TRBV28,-,CASSLWRDASSYNEQFF,TGTGCCAGCAGTTTATGGCGGGACGCGAGCTCCTACAATGAGCAGTTCTTC
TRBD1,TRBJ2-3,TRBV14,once,CASSRQGALTDTQYF,TGTGCCAGCAGCCGACAGGGGGCCTTGACAGATACGCAGTATTTT
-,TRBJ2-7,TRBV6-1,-,CASGSRSSYEQYF,TGTGCCAGCGGCTCACGAAGCTCCTACGAGCAGTACTTC
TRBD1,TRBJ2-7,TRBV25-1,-,CASSGTGTALTYEQYF,TGTGCCAGCAGCGGTACCGGGACAGCGTTAACCTACGAGCAGTACTTC
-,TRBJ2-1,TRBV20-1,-,CSARMSGAPNPEKFF,TGCAGTGCTAGGATGTCAGGGGCCCCGAATCCTGAGAAGTTCTTC
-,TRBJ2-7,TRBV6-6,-,CASSSGTTHYEQYF,TGTGCCAGCAGTTCCGGGACGACCCACTACGAGCAGTACTTC
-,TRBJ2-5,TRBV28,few,CASSSPTGLKETQYF,TGTGCCAGCAGCTCCCCCACAGGGCTAAAAGAGACCCAGTACTTC
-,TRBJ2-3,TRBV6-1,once,CTSARDLVSDTQYF,TGTACCAGCGCCCGGGACCTCGTATCGGATACGCAGTATTTT
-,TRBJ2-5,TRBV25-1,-,CASSAPGGGGPETQYF,TGTGCCAGCAGTGCCCCCGGGGGTGGGGGCCCGGAGACCCAGTACTTC
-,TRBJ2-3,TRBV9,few,CASSVGARAGTDTQYF,TGTGCCAGCAGCGTAGGAGCGAGGGCGGGCACAGATACGCAGTATTTT
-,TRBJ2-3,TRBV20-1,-,CSARDGARLVSDTQYF,TGCAGTGCTAGAGACGGGGCTAGGCTGGTTTCAGATACGCAGTATTTT
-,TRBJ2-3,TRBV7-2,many,CASSSISGRTDTQYF,TGTGCCAGCAGCTCGATTAGCGGCCGCACAGATACGCAGTATTTT
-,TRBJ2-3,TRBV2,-,CASSPWVRTSGVTSTDTQYF,TGTGCCAGCTCACCCTGGGTCCGGACGTCGGGGGTTACTAGCACAGATACGCAGTATTTT
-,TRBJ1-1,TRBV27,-,CASSLKQGNTEAFF,TGTGCCAGCAGTTTAAAGCAGGGGAACACTGAAGCTTTCTTT
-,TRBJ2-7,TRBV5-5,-,CASSFVWGKEQYF,TGTGCCAGCAGCTTCGTCTGGGGGAAAGAGCAGTACTTC
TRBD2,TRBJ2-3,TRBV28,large,CASSPLAGEADTQYF,TGTGCCAGCAGTCCCTTAGCGGGAGAGGCAGATACGCAGTATTTT
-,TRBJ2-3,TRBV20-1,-,CSASDGYRVDTQYF,TGCAGTGCTAGCGATGGCTACCGGGTAGATACGCAGTATTTT
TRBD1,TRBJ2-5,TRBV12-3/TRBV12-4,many,CASSFEGAPRETQYF,TGTGCCAGCAGTTTTGAGGGGGCCCCCAGGGAGACCCAGTACTTC
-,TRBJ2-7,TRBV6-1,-,CASSVTGFYEQYF,TGTGCCAGCAGTGTCACGGGTTTCTACGAGCAGTACTTC
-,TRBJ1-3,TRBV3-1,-,CAGSPLIPSSGNTIYF,TGTGCCGGCAGCCCGCTTATCCCGAGCTCTGGAAACACCATATATTTT
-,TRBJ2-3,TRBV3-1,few,CASSRFESDTQYF,TGTGCCAGCAGCCGCTTCGAGTCTGATACGCAGTATTTT
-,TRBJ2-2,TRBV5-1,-,CASSLNGGVNTGELFF,TGCGCCAGCAGCCTGAACGGGGGAGTTAACACCGGGGAGCTGTTTTTT
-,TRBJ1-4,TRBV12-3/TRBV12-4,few,CASLSGVDEKLFF,TGTGCCAGCCTGAGTGGGGTGGATGAAAAACTGTTTTTT
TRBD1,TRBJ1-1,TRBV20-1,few,CSARENDREWNIEAFF,TGCAGTGCTAGAGAGAACGACAGGGAGTGGAACATTGAAGCTTTCTTT
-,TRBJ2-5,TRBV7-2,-,CASSLGRALTNQETQYF,TGTGCCAGCAGCTTAGGGCGGGCTTTAACGAACCAAGAGACCCAGTACTTC
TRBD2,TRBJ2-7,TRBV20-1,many,CSAISPSSGSVYEQYF,TGCAGTGCTATCTCCCCCTCTAGCGGGAGTGTCTACGAGCAGTACTTC
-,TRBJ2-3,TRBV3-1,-,CASSNHGDTQYF,TGTGCCAGCAGCAACCACGGGGATACGCAGTATTTT
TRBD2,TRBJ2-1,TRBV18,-,CASSSYGTSGTYNEQFF,TGTGCCAGCTCATCCTATGGGACTAGCGGTACCTACAATGAGCAGTTCTTC
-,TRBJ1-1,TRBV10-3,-,CAVRVQTNTEAFF,TGTGCCGTCAGAGTCCAAACTAACACTGAAGCTTTCTTT
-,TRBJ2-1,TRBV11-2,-,CASRLAWLNEQFF,TGTGCCAGCAGGTTAGCTTGGTTGAATGAGCAGTTCTTC
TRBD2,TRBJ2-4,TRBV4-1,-,CASSRGLAGGRTKNIQYF,TGCGCCAGCAGCCGGGGACTAGCGGGAGGGCGGACCAAAAACATTCAGTACTTC
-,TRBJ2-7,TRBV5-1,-,CASSLGGVGSYEQYF,TGCGCCAGCAGCCTGGGGGGAGTCGGCTCCTACGAGCAGTACTTC
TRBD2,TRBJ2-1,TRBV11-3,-,CASSLGRTSGSPNEQFF,TGTGCCAGCAGCTTAGGGCGGACTAGCGGGAGCCCCAATGAGCAGTTCTTC
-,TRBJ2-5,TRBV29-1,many,CSVADSQETQYF,TGCAGCGTCGCTGACAGCCAAGAGACCCAGTACTTC
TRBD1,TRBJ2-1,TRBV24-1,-,CATRIPGQGTYNEQFF,TGTGCCACCAGGATTCCGGGACAGGGAACCTACAATGAGCAGTTCTTC
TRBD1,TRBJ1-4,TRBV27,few,CASSWTGGNEKLFF,TGTGCCAGCAGTTGGACAGGGGGCAATGAAAAACTGTTTTTT
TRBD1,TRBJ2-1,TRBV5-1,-,CAGSLRGQGAMGEQFF,TGCGCCGGCAGCTTGCGGGGACAGGGGGCCATGGGTGAGCAGTTCTTC
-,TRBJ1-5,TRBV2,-,CASRNPGTGQPQHF,TGTGCCAGCAGAAACCCGGGGACGGGACAGCCCCAGCATTTT
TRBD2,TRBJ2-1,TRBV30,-,CAFGLAGVKSSYNEQFF,TGTGCCTTCGGACTAGCGGGGGTGAAAAGCTCCTACAATGAGCAGTTCTTC
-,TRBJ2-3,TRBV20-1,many,CSARDSWTLAYF,TGCAGTGCTAGAGATTCCTGGACTCTGGCGTATTTT
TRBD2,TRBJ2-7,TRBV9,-,CASSVALGLAGDEQYF,TGTGCCAGCAGCGTAGCTCTTGGACTAGCGGGAGACGAGCAGTACTTC
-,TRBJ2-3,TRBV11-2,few,CASRHSDRTDTQYF,TGTGCCAGCAGGCACTCCGACCGCACAGATACGCAGTATTTT
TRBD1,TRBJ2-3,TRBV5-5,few,CASSPWTGIDTQYF,TGTGCCAGCAGCCCGTGGACAGGGATTGATACGCAGTATTTT
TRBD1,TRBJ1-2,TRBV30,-,CAWSPPHRGASGYTF,TGTGCCTGGAGTCCTCCCCACAGGGGTGCCAGCGGCTACACCTTC
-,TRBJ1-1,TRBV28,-,CASTLVGGRQGTEAFF,TGTGCCAGCACCTTGGTTGGGGGGCGGCAGGGCACTGAAGCTTTCTTT
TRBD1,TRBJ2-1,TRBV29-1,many,CSVGTGGNEQFF,TGCAGCGTGGGGACAGGGGGCAACGAGCAGTTCTTC